This T cell receptor beta chain was captured in a study of cytomegalovirus exposure and HLA in healthy donors. Regarding the study as a whole: Prediction of most subjects' HLA-A and HLA-B alleles by TCR beta sequences was reportedly accurate.

Trimming removed 5 bases at V and 1 base at J, with 12 bases between. The CDR3 runs 14 residues. CDR1 SGHRS and CDR2 YFSETQ come from the germline V gene. Primers: 60 Vbeta forward and 13 Jbeta reverse. This table comes from immunoSEQ multiplex PCR, and its TCRdb copy is limited to in-frame clones, with some not included. The repertoire holds roughly 120,000 clones, with around 70% as singletons. Details on this clone: Its antigen is unknown.

Sequences were obtained from PBMCs. V usage is TRBV5-1 and J usage is TRBJ1-1; D gene uncertain. The origin of this receptor is a man aged 40-49 years in good health and CMV-seropositive. The CDR3, as DNA: TGCGCCAGCAGACTCCGAGGAGGGAACACTGAAGCTTTCTTT. It codes for CASRLRGGNTEAFF.